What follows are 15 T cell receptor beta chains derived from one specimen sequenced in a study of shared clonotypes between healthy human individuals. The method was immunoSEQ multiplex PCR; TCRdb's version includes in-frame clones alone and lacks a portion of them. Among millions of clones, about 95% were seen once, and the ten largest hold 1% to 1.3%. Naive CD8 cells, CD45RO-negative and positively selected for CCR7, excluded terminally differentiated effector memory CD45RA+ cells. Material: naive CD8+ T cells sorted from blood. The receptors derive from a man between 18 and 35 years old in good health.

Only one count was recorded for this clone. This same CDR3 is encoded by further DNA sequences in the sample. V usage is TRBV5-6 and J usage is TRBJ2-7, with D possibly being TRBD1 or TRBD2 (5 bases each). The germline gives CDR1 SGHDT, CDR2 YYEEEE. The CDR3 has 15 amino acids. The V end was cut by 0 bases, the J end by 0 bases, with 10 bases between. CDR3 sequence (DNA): TGTGCCAGCAGCTTGGCGGGACCGAGCTCCTACGAGCAGTACTTC. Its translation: CASSLAGPSSYEQYF.

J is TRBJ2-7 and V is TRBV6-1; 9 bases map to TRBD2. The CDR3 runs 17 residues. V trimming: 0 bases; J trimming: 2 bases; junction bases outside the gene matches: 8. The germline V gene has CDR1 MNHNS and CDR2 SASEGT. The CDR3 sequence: CASSEAQFLAGPYEQYF. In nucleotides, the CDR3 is TGTGCCAGCAGTGAAGCGCAGTTTCTAGCGGGACCCTACGAGCAGTACTTC.

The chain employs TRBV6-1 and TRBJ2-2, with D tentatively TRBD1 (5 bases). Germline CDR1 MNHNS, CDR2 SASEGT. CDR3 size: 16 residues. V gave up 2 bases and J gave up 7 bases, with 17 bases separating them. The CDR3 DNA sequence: TGTGCCAGCAGTGAAATGTACCAGGGCGAGGACGGGGAGCTGTTTTTT. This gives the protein CASSEMYQGEDGELFF.

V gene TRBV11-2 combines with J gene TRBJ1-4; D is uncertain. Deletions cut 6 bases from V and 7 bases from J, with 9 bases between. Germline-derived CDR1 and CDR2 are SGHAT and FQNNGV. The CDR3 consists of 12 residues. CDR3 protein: CASRDAGEKLFF. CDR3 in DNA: TGTGCCAGCAGGGATGCCGGTGAAAAACTGTTTTTT.

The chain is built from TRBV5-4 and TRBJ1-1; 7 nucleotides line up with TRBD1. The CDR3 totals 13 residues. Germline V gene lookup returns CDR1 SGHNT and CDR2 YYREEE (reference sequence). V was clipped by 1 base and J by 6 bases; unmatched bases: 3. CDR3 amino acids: CASSLWGQSEAFF. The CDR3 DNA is TGTGCCAGCAGCTTGTGGGGACAGTCTGAAGCTTTCTTT.

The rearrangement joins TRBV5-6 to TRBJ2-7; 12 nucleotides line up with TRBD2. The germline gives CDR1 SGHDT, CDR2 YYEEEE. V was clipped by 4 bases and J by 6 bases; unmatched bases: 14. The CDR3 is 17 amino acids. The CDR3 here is CASSPITLAGGPGEQYF. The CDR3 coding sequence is TGTGCCAGCAGCCCCATCACCCTAGCGGGAGGGCCGGGCGAGCAGTACTTC.

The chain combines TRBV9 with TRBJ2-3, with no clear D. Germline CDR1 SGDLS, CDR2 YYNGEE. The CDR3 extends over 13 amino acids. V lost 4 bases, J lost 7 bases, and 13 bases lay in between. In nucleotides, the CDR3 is TGTGCCAGCAGCCCTCCCTTGAGGAATACGCAGTATTTT. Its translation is CASSPPLRNTQYF. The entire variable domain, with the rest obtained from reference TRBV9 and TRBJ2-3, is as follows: DSGVTQTPKHLITATGQRVTLRCSPRSGDLSVYWYQQSLDQGLQFLIQYYNGEERAKGNILERFSAQQFPDLHSELNLSSLELGDSALYFCASSPPLRNTQYFGPGTRLTVL.

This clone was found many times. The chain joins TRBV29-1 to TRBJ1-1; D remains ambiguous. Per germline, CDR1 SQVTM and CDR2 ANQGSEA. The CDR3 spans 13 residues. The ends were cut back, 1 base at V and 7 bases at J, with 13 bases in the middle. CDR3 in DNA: TGCAGCGTTGAAGTCGGGCCAGTGGGTGAAGCTTTCTTT. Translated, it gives CSVEVGPVGEAFF.

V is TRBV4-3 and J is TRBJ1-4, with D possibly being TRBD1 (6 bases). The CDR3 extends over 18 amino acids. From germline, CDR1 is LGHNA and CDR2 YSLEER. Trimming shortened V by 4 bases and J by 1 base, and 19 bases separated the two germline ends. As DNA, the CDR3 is TGCGCCAGCAGCCGACTTACAGGGACTGGGATAACTAATGAAAAACTGTTTTTT. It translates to CASSRLTGTGITNEKLFF.

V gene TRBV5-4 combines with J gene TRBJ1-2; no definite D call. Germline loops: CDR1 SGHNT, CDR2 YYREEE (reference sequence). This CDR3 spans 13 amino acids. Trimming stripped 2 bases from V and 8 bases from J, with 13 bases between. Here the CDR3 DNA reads TGTGCCAGCAGCTTAACAGCTATAGACGGCTACACCTTC. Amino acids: CASSLTAIDGYTF.

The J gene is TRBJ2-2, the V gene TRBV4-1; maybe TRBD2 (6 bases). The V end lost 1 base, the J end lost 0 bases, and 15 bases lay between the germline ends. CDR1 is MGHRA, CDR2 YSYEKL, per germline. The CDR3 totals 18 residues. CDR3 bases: TGCGCCAGCAGCCAAGTTCTAGCGATCTCCGCGAACACCGGGGAGCTGTTTTTT. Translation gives CASSQVLAISANTGELFF.

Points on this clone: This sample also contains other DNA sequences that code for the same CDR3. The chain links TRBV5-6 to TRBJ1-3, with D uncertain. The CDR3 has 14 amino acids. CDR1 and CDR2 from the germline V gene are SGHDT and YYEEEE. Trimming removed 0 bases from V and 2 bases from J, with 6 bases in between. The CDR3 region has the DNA TGTGCCAGCAGCTTGGGGAGGGCTGGAAACACCATATATTTT. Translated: CASSLGRAGNTIYF.

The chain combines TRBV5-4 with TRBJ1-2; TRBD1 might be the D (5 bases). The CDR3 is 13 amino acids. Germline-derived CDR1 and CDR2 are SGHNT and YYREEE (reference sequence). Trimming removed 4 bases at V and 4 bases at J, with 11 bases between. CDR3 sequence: CASSPTDSYGYTF. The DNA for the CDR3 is TGTGCCAGCAGCCCGACAGATTCCTATGGCTACACCTTC.

CDR3 region: CASSVGEFSTDTQYF. The CDR3 DNA follows: TGTGCCAGCAGCGTAGGGGAGTTTAGCACAGATACGCAGTATTTT. J is TRBJ2-3 and V is TRBV9; weak D call: TRBD2 (5 bases). The CDR3 runs to 15 residues. V gave up 0 bases and J gave up 0 bases, with 8 bases separating them. Germline CDR1 reads SGDLS; CDR2 reads YYNGEE.

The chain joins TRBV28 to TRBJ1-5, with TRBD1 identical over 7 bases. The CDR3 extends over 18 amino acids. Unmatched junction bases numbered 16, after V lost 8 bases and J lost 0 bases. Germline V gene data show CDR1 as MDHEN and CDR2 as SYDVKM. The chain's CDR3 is CASGTSREGAYSNQPQHF. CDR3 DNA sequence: TGTGCCAGCGGCACATCCAGGGAGGGGGCTTATAGCAATCAGCCCCAGCATTTT. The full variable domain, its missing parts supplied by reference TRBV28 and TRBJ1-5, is DVKVTQSSRYLVKRTGEKVFLECVQDMDHENMFWYRQDPGLGLRLIYFSYDVKMKEKGDIPEGYSVSREKKERFSLILESASTNQTSMYLCASGTSREGAYSNQPQHFGDGTRLSIL.